This record covers a single TCR beta chain. Its recognized antigen is unknown. Nothing much larger sits one base from this clone, and base qualities are not available. The sample's time point label is to be understood as: around 2 years on ibrutinib. For TCR beta library preparation, approximately 1.8 micrograms of genomic DNA was extracted from cryopreserved PBMCs. Longitudinal blood samples from CLL patients receiving ibrutinib monotherapy were subjected to high-throughput TCR beta sequencing. The patients were enrolled in a single-center, open-label phase 2 trial of ibrutinib monotherapy. CDR1 and CDR2 were assigned from the germline V gene as SGHRS and YFSETQ. V has 4 bases trimmed and J has 2 bases trimmed; junction bases matching no gene number 6. The CDR3 spans 15 residues, from the cysteine through the phenylalanine. Of all the DNA, just the CDR3 is kept, 45 bases in frame from base 1. A MiSeq instrument was used for deep resolution sequencing, which targeted depths ranging from 1 in 1 million up to 1 in 200,000 T cells, with coverage averaging 10x for each clonotype. TCR beta libraries were generated with the immunoSEQ hsTCRB Kit. The study's processing was this. ImmunoSEQ Data Assistant and ImmunoSEQ Analyzer were used for data analysis, and V, D and J genes were assigned according to IMGT definitions. Clonality, with values ranging from 0 to 1, was calculated as one minus the normalized Shannon entropy of productive rearrangement frequencies. Only overrepresented clonotypes making up at least 0.05% of each patient's repertoire were included in the public clonotype analysis. Thirteen age-matched healthy donor repertoires from immuneACCESS were used as controls for clonality. What TCRdb holds here is the immuneACCESS table cut down to in-frame rearrangements. Part of the clones is not present; checked against another copy, under half of the missing clones reflect an unresolved V gene, and the others are unexplained. The V and J calls and clone size are taken from that table; D and trimming were inferred from the DNA. This sample gives tens of thousands of clones in total; 56% of them show up just once. 20% of the sample is held by the ten biggest clonotypes.

The sample originates from a study of cytotoxic CD8 clonotypes in ibrutinib-treated CLL (dated by TCRdb to the early 2020s). About the investigation overall: The cohort included around 16 treatment-naive and ten to eleven relapsed/refractory patients; under 18 were IGHV unmutated. All remission and progressive disease samples were collected while patients were still receiving ibrutinib. Longitudinal samples were available for about 30% of the roughly 90 trial participants. Samples at response were collected after a median of about 11 months of treatment, with a range of roughly 6 to 40 months. On average, each sample yielded 255,043 productive templates and 94,082 productive rearrangements. Partial responses were observed in 24 patients and complete responses in 2; after a median follow-up of 68 months, remission was maintained in approximately 14 patients and progression was observed in some 12. Cryopreserved peripheral blood mononuclear cells were obtained before treatment, at response, and at either sustained remission or disease progression. The full study reports these points: Public clonotypes were found to be uncommon and were observed to contract or remain stable during treatment; the increase in clonality was shown to reflect expansion of private clonotypes at ibrutinib response. Sustained-remission and progressing patients did not have matched sampling times, and lymph node repertoires were not examined. At baseline, clonality was higher than in age-matched healthy donors and showed a strong correlation with circulating CD8+ T-cell counts. Clonality rose at ibrutinib response, remained stable during sustained remission, and dropped back toward baseline at progression.

The specimen comprised PBMCs, sampled after 24 months of ibrutinib treatment. The rearranged chain carries TRBV5-1 and TRBJ2-3; TRBD2 aligns with 8 central bases. This TCR derives from a human donor with chronic lymphocytic leukemia. The nucleotides read TGCGCCAGCAGCAGGGGGGGACTAGACACAGATACGCAGTATTTT. It specifies CASSRGGLDTDTQYF.